This is a list of T cell receptor beta chains from one sample in a study of blood T cell repertoires in COVID-19. Method: immunoSEQ multiplex PCR; TCRdb's copy keeps in-frame clones and lacks some. This sample has approximately 100,000 clones, with about nine tenths found just once. The material sequenced was peripheral blood. These receptors came from a man aged 50-59 years with acute or convalescent COVID-19. Each CDR3 is given with its conserved first and last residue. A D gene is named only where the DNA matches it firmly. The listing skips clone size in some rows; elsewhere it reads once, few, many or a size class.

DNA,CDR3,length,J,D,size,V
TGTGCCAGCAGGTCAGCTGGGACAGGGTATTCACCCCTCCACTTT,CASRSAGTGYSPLHF,15,TRBJ1-6,TRBD1,once,TRBV28
TGTGCCAGCAGTTCGGCGGGGGGGAGTGGAAACACCATATATTTT,CASSSAGGSGNTIYF,15,TRBJ1-3,NA,NA,TRBV6-5
TGTGCCAGCAGCCAAGTTATGCCGGGACAGGGATATTATAGCAATCAGCCCCAGCATTTT,CASSQVMPGQGYYSNQPQHF,20,TRBJ1-5,TRBD1,NA,TRBV4-2
TGCGCCAGCAGCTTGGGCAGTTTCCGAAGGGGAGATACGCAGTATTTT,CASSLGSFRRGDTQYF,16,TRBJ2-3,NA,NA,TRBV5-1
TGTGCCAGCAATCGGGACTCCAACTATGGCTACACCTTC,CASNRDSNYGYTF,13,TRBJ1-2,NA,NA,TRBV12-3/TRBV12-4
TGTGCCAGCAGCGTGGGACAGGGGGGGAGGGCTTTCTTT,CASSVGQGGRAFF,13,TRBJ1-1,TRBD1,NA,TRBV14
TGTGCCAGCAGCCCATGGGGGGGTCGCAACTATGGCTACACCTTC,CASSPWGGRNYGYTF,15,TRBJ1-2,NA,NA,TRBV3-1/TRBV3-2
TGTGCCAGCAGTGCGGAGGAACCCTCCTATAATTCACCCCTCCACTTT,CASSAEEPSYNSPLHF,16,TRBJ1-6,NA,NA,TRBV2
TGTGCCACCAGCAGAGATATCGGGGATCAGCCCCAGCATTTT,CATSRDIGDQPQHF,14,TRBJ1-5,NA,NA,TRBV15
TGCGCCAGCAGCCTAGCGGCAACTAATGAAAAACTGTTTTTT,CASSLAATNEKLFF,14,TRBJ1-4,NA,NA,TRBV5-1
TGTGCCAGCAGTCCCCCCGGGGGTCTGGCAGATACGCAGTATTTT,CASSPPGGLADTQYF,15,TRBJ2-3,NA,few,TRBV28
TGTGCCAGCAGCCCTAGAGGGCGAGGAAACACCATATATTTT,CASSPRGRGNTIYF,14,TRBJ1-3,NA,NA,TRBV11-3
TGCAGCGTGGACATCTCCTACGAGCAGTACTTC,CSVDISYEQYF,11,TRBJ2-7,NA,NA,TRBV29-1
TGTGCCAGCAGCCAAGGTGACACCAGGGGAAACACCATATATTTT,CASSQGDTRGNTIYF,15,TRBJ1-3,NA,NA,TRBV3-1/TRBV3-2
TGCGCCAGCAGCTTGACAGGTGGCGGGGAGCTGTTTTTT,CASSLTGGGELFF,13,TRBJ2-2,NA,NA,TRBV5-1
TGTGCCAGCAGCCCCTCGGCAGGGGGCAATCAGCCCCAGCATTTT,CASSPSAGGNQPQHF,15,TRBJ1-5,NA,NA,TRBV3-1/TRBV3-2
TGTGCCAGCAGCAAAGACAGGGCAGAAGAAAAACTGTTTTTT,CASSKDRAEEKLFF,14,TRBJ1-4,TRBD1,NA,TRBV7-2
TGTGCCAGTATTGGGCAGGGAAATCGAAAACTGTTTTTT,CASIGQGNRKLFF,13,TRBJ1-4,NA,NA,TRBV19
TGTGCCAGCAGCTCCCCGGGACTAGTGGGATTGGATACGCAGTATTTT,CASSSPGLVGLDTQYF,16,TRBJ2-3,TRBD2,NA,TRBV27
TGCGCCAGCAGCCGAGAGGGGTTAGGGGGTTACAATGAGCAGTTCTTC,CASSREGLGGYNEQFF,16,TRBJ2-1,NA,NA,TRBV5-1
TGTGCCAGCAGCCTGACCGGGACTGCCCAGTTCTTC,CASSLTGTAQFF,12,TRBJ2-1,NA,NA,TRBV6-2/TRBV6-3
TGTGCCAGTAGTACCGGGACAGGGAACACTGAAGCTTTCTTT,CASSTGTGNTEAFF,14,TRBJ1-1,TRBD1,NA,TRBV19
TGTGCCAGCTCACAACGACGCGACAGGGGGAGTGAAAAACTGTTTTTT,CASSQRRDRGSEKLFF,16,TRBJ1-4,TRBD1,NA,TRBV18
TGTGCCAGCAGCACACGGACAGGGGAGATGGGCACTGAAGCTTTCTTT,CASSTRTGEMGTEAFF,16,TRBJ1-1,TRBD1,NA,TRBV7-9
TGTGCCAGCAGTTACTCGGCAGGGGAGGGCTACGAGCAGTACTTC,CASSYSAGEGYEQYF,15,TRBJ2-7,NA,NA,TRBV6-2/TRBV6-3
TGTGCCAGCAGTTACTCCGGTCGGGGTTATGAGCAGTTCTTC,CASSYSGRGYEQFF,14,TRBJ2-1,NA,NA,TRBV6-5
TGTGCCAGCAGCCCTACACGACACTCGAACACTGAAGCTTTCTTT,CASSPTRHSNTEAFF,15,TRBJ1-1,NA,NA,TRBV5-4
TGTGCCAGCAGCCAACAGGGAGTTTTCGGAAACACCATATATTTT,CASSQQGVFGNTIYF,15,TRBJ1-3,NA,NA,TRBV13
TGCGCCAGCAGCCAAGATAGAAATCAGCCCCAGCATTTT,CASSQDRNQPQHF,13,TRBJ1-5,NA,NA,TRBV5-1
TGTGCCAGTATTCCAATTGCCGGGGGGCCCTACTATGGCTACACCTTC,CASIPIAGGPYYGYTF,16,TRBJ1-2,NA,NA,TRBV19
TGTGCCAGCAGTTACCGCCGATCTAGCGGGGGGTCCAGGGAACACGAGCAGTACTTC,CASSYRRSSGGSREHEQYF,19,TRBJ2-7,TRBD2,once,TRBV6-2/TRBV6-3
TGTGCCAGCAGTCTCGGGGAAGCGTCACCCCTCCACTTT,CASSLGEASPLHF,13,TRBJ1-6,NA,once,TRBV6-2/TRBV6-3
TGTGCCAGCAGTGAAGCGGGGGCCCGGAATCAGCCCCAGCATTTT,CASSEAGARNQPQHF,15,TRBJ1-5,NA,NA,TRBV6-1
TGTGCCAGCGGGTGGGACAGGGGTAATTCACCCCTCCACTTT,CASGWDRGNSPLHF,14,TRBJ1-6,TRBD1,NA,TRBV28
TGTGCCAGTAGTATTGGACAGAACTCTGGAAACACCATATATTTT,CASSIGQNSGNTIYF,15,TRBJ1-3,NA,few,TRBV19
TGTGCCAGCAGCTTAGATATTAGCGGGGAGCTGTTTTTT,CASSLDISGELFF,13,TRBJ2-2,NA,once,TRBV11-2
TGTGCCAGCAGCTTAGCGCGGGGAAGCAATCAGCCCCAGCATTTT,CASSLARGSNQPQHF,15,TRBJ1-5,NA,NA,TRBV7-2
TGTGCCAGCAGCTTGCGACAGGGGGTGGACGGCTACACCTTC,CASSLRQGVDGYTF,14,TRBJ1-2,TRBD1,NA,TRBV5-4
TGTGCCAGCAGCCCTTCAGAAGGGGCTATTCAGCCCCAGCATTTT,CASSPSEGAIQPQHF,15,TRBJ1-5,NA,NA,TRBV7-9
TGTGCCAGCAGCTTAACAACAGGGCCTGGAAATTCACCCCTCCACTTT,CASSLTTGPGNSPLHF,16,TRBJ1-6,NA,NA,TRBV7-3
TGCAGCGTTGAAAAACAGGGGGCACGGACTGAAGCTTTCTTT,CSVEKQGARTEAFF,14,TRBJ1-1,TRBD1,NA,TRBV29-1
TGCGCCAGCAGCCAGAACCAGGGGGCGCGGGCTTTCTTT,CASSQNQGARAFF,13,TRBJ1-1,TRBD1,few,TRBV4-3
TGTGCCAGCAGGCAGGGCCAAGCTAACTATGGCTACACCTTC,CASRQGQANYGYTF,14,TRBJ1-2,NA,NA,TRBV2
TGTGCCAGCATACGGGACAGGGGAGCTGAAGCTTTCTTT,CASIRDRGAEAFF,13,TRBJ1-1,TRBD1,NA,TRBV2
TGTGCCAGCAGCACCCGGGAAACATTCAATCAGCCCCAGCATTTT,CASSTRETFNQPQHF,15,TRBJ1-5,NA,NA,TRBV19
TGTGCCAGCAGCTTACAGGGGGCGGGGAATGAGCAGTTCTTC,CASSLQGAGNEQFF,14,TRBJ2-1,TRBD1,NA,TRBV7-3
TGTGCCAGCACAGAACAGAATAATTCACCCCTCCACTTT,CASTEQNNSPLHF,13,TRBJ1-6,NA,NA,TRBV2
TGTGCCACCAGCAGAGATCAGACCTCGGGAGGCTACACCTTC,CATSRDQTSGGYTF,14,TRBJ1-2,NA,NA,TRBV15
TGTGCCAGCAGTTACGCCTCGGGCACTGAAGCTTTCTTT,CASSYASGTEAFF,13,TRBJ1-1,NA,NA,TRBV6-6
TGTGCCAGTAGTATGGGGGGCACCGGGGAGCTGTTTTTT,CASSMGGTGELFF,13,TRBJ2-2,NA,NA,TRBV19
TGTGCCAGCAGCTTAGCCGTAGGCGGAGATACGCAGTATTTT,CASSLAVGGDTQYF,14,TRBJ2-3,NA,NA,TRBV7-2
TGTGCCAGCAGGGGGGGTACGGCCACTGAAGCTTTCTTT,CASRGGTATEAFF,13,TRBJ1-1,NA,NA,TRBV2
TGTGCCAGCAGCGTAGGGGACAGGGGCGAGCAGTACTTC,CASSVGDRGEQYF,13,TRBJ2-7,TRBD1,NA,TRBV9
TGCGCCAGCAGCCATGCTGTAGGGGATCCTAGAGAGAGTGAAGCTTTCTTT,CASSHAVGDPRESEAFF,17,TRBJ1-1,NA,NA,TRBV4-1
TGCGCCAGCAGCTTCTCAGGCTCCTACGAGCAGTACTTC,CASSFSGSYEQYF,13,TRBJ2-7,NA,NA,TRBV5-1
TGTGCCAGCAGCGAGGGGACATTGGAAAATGGCTACACCTTC,CASSEGTLENGYTF,14,TRBJ1-2,NA,NA,TRBV7-8
TGCGCCAGCAGCTTCCTAGCGGGGGGCCTTAATGAGCAGTTCTTC,CASSFLAGGLNEQFF,15,TRBJ2-1,TRBD2,NA,TRBV5-1
TGTGCCAGCAGCTTGGAGGACAGTAATGAAAAACTGTTTTTT,CASSLEDSNEKLFF,14,TRBJ1-4,NA,hyperexpanded,TRBV7-9
TGTGCCAGCAGTGTCCCAGGGCATCAGCCCCAGCATTTT,CASSVPGHQPQHF,13,TRBJ1-5,NA,once,TRBV2
TGTGCCAGCAGCCCAAGACTAGCCGACACCGGGGAGCTGTTTTTT,CASSPRLADTGELFF,15,TRBJ2-2,TRBD2,NA,TRBV5-4